This T cell receptor beta chain was documented in a study of T cell responses to AZD1222 COVID-19 vaccine. Study outcomes and limitations: Only a handful of people who got AZD1222 tested seropositive at baseline.

A note on this clone: Its target is not known.

The CDR3 extends over 15 amino acids. The germline V and J ends were trimmed by 0 bases and 3 bases, with 13 bases remaining between them. Germline loops: CDR1 SGHKS, CDR2 YYEKEE (reference sequence). Whether given at about 4 or about 12 weeks, second doses were pooled. Assay used: immunoSEQ multiplex PCR; TCRdb lists only in-frame clones, some missing. The sample lists over 130,000 clones; 88% were seen once. The sequence was collected from an adult who received the AZD1222 COVID-19 vaccine. Here the sequenced sample was peripheral blood, taken 28 days after the second AZD1222 dose. The chain joins TRBV5-5 to TRBJ2-7, with TRBD1 as a possible D gene (6 bases). The CDR3 sequence is CASSLAGTLLYEQYF. CDR3 in DNA: TGTGCCAGCAGCTTGGCTGGGACACTTCTCTACGAGCAGTACTTC.